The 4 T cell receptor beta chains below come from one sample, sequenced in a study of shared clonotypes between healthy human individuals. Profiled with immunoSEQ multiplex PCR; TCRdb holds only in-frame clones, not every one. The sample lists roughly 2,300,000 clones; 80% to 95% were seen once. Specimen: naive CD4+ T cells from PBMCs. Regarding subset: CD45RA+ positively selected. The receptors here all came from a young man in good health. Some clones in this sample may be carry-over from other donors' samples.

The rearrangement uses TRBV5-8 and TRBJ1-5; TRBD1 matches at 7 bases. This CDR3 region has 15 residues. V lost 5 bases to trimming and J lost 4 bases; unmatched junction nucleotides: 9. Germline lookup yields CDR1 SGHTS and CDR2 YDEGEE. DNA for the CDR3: TGTGCCAGCAGTCTGGGACAGAGCCAAAATCAGCCCCAGCATTTT. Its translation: CASSLGQSQNQPQHF.

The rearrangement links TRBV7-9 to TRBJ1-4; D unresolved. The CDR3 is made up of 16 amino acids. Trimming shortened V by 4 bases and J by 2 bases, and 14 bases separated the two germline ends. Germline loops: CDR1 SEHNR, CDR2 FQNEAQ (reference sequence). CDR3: CASSYSLGSTNEKLFF. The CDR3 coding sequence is TGTGCCAGCAGCTACTCCTTGGGCTCGACTAATGAAAAACTGTTTTTT.

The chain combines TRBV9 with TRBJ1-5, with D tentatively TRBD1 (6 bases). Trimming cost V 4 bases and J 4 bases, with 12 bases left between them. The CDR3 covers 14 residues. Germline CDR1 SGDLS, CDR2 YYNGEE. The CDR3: CASSLGGRNQPQHF. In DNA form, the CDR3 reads TGTGCCAGCAGCCTGGGGGGGCGAAATCAGCCCCAGCATTTT.

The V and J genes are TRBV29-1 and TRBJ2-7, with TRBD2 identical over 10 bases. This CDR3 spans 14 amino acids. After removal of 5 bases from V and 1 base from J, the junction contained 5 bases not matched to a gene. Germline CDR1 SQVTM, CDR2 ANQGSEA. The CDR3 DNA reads TGCAGCGTTTCGAAACTAGCGGGGTCCTACGAGCAGTACTTC. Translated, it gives CSVSKLAGSYEQYF.